These T cell receptor beta chains were read from a single sample in a study of blood T cell repertoires in COVID-19. Method: immunoSEQ multiplex PCR; TCRdb's copy keeps in-frame clones and lacks some. The table lists some 100,000 clones, around nine tenths of them singletons. The source material was peripheral blood. These receptors were collected from a man aged 45-65 years with acute or convalescent COVID-19. Both conserved end residues are part of each CDR3. A D gene is named only where the DNA matches it firmly. The size entry is marked missing in some rows and otherwise reads once, few, many or a size class.

clone size: -; D gene: -; J gene: TRBJ1-1; V gene: TRBV12-5; CDR3 protein: CASGLFNAEAFF; CDR3 DNA: TGTGCTAGTGGTTTGTTTAATGCTGAAGCTTTCTTT
clone size: -; D gene: TRBD1; J gene: TRBJ2-2; V gene: TRBV10-1; CDR3 protein: CASRDRGTTGELFF; CDR3 DNA: TGCGCCAGCAGGGACAGGGGTACCACCGGGGAGCTGTTTTTT
clone size: -; D gene: -; J gene: TRBJ2-5; V gene: TRBV12-3/TRBV12-4; CDR3 protein: CASRGSGKETQYF; CDR3 DNA: TGTGCCAGCAGGGGTAGCGGAAAAGAGACCCAGTACTTC
clone size: -; D gene: TRBD1; J gene: TRBJ2-7; V gene: TRBV2; CDR3 protein: CASTERGLEQYF; CDR3 DNA: TGTGCCAGCACGGAAAGGGGGCTCGAGCAGTACTTC
clone size: -; D gene: TRBD1; J gene: TRBJ1-1; V gene: TRBV15; CDR3 protein: CATTPGQGLMNTEAFF; CDR3 DNA: TGTGCCACCACCCCGGGACAGGGCCTCATGAACACTGAAGCTTTCTTT
clone size: -; D gene: -; J gene: TRBJ1-1; V gene: TRBV5-1; CDR3 protein: CASSTAGGTEAFF; CDR3 DNA: TGCGCCAGCAGCACCGCCGGGGGTACTGAAGCTTTCTTT
clone size: -; D gene: TRBD1; J gene: TRBJ1-5; V gene: TRBV24-1; CDR3 protein: CATSGDRVNQPQHF; CDR3 DNA: TGTGCCACCAGTGGTGACAGGGTTAATCAGCCCCAGCATTTT
clone size: -; D gene: TRBD1; J gene: TRBJ1-2; V gene: TRBV12-3/TRBV12-4; CDR3 protein: CASRPTGVGGYTF; CDR3 DNA: TGTGCCAGCAGACCAACAGGGGTGGGTGGCTACACCTTC
clone size: once; D gene: TRBD2; J gene: TRBJ2-3; V gene: TRBV19; CDR3 protein: CASSATRTSGRTDTQYF; CDR3 DNA: TGTGCCAGTAGTGCGACGAGGACTAGCGGGAGGACAGATACGCAGTATTTT
clone size: -; D gene: -; J gene: TRBJ1-1; V gene: TRBV18; CDR3 protein: CASYSSGLGAFF; CDR3 DNA: TGTGCCAGCTACTCCAGCGGGTTGGGAGCTTTCTTT
clone size: -; D gene: -; J gene: TRBJ1-1; V gene: TRBV5-6; CDR3 protein: CASSLAGLRTEAFF; CDR3 DNA: TGTGCCAGCAGCTTGGCAGGGTTAAGGACTGAAGCTTTCTTT
clone size: -; D gene: -; J gene: TRBJ2-5; V gene: TRBV18; CDR3 protein: CASSPAVQETQYF; CDR3 DNA: TGTGCCAGCTCACCAGCGGTCCAAGAGACCCAGTACTTC
clone size: -; D gene: -; J gene: TRBJ1-6; V gene: TRBV7-5; CDR3 protein: CARSRTAARGIAGYNSPLHF; CDR3 DNA: TGTGCCAGAAGCCGGACGGCCGCACGGGGGATTGCGGGCTATAATTCACCCCTCCACTTT
clone size: -; D gene: TRBD1; J gene: TRBJ2-3; V gene: TRBV30; CDR3 protein: CAWSTGGTDTQYF; CDR3 DNA: TGTGCCTGGAGTACAGGGGGGACCGATACGCAGTATTTT
clone size: -; D gene: -; J gene: TRBJ1-2; V gene: TRBV4-1; CDR3 protein: CASSQVAGPYGYTF; CDR3 DNA: TGCGCCAGCAGCCAAGTAGCGGGCCCCTATGGCTACACCTTC
clone size: -; D gene: TRBD1; J gene: TRBJ1-4; V gene: TRBV5-6; CDR3 protein: CASSLRQGAREKLFF; CDR3 DNA: TGTGCCAGCAGCTTGCGACAGGGGGCTAGGGAAAAACTGTTTTTT
clone size: -; D gene: -; J gene: TRBJ1-1; V gene: TRBV9; CDR3 protein: CASSPGQRNTEAFF; CDR3 DNA: TGTGCCAGCAGCCCTGGACAGAGGAACACTGAAGCTTTCTTT
clone size: -; D gene: TRBD1; J gene: TRBJ1-6; V gene: TRBV3-1/TRBV3-2; CDR3 protein: CASSQTGVVSPLHF; CDR3 DNA: TGTGCCAGCAGCCAGACAGGGGTGGTCTCACCCCTCCACTTT
clone size: -; D gene: TRBD2; J gene: TRBJ2-5; V gene: TRBV2; CDR3 protein: CASSEVGAGEAQETQYF; CDR3 DNA: TGTGCCAGCAGTGAAGTCGGCGCGGGAGAGGCCCAAGAGACCCAGTACTTC
clone size: -; D gene: TRBD2; J gene: TRBJ2-3; V gene: TRBV5-1; CDR3 protein: CASSLEPPGLAGGPTDTQYF; CDR3 DNA: TGCGCCAGCAGCTTGGAACCACCGGGACTAGCGGGAGGGCCGACAGATACGCAGTATTTT
clone size: few; D gene: TRBD1; J gene: TRBJ2-7; V gene: TRBV4-1; CDR3 protein: CASSHGTGNYEQYF; CDR3 DNA: TGCGCCAGCAGCCACGGGACAGGCAACTACGAGCAGTACTTC
clone size: -; D gene: -; J gene: TRBJ2-3; V gene: TRBV5-1; CDR3 protein: CASSTGQITDTQYF; CDR3 DNA: TGCGCCAGCAGCACCGGACAAATAACAGATACGCAGTATTTT
clone size: -; D gene: TRBD2; J gene: TRBJ2-1; V gene: TRBV11-3; CDR3 protein: CASSPQYLLGGNEQFF; CDR3 DNA: TGTGCCAGCAGCCCCCAATATTTGTTGGGGGGGAATGAGCAGTTCTTC
clone size: -; D gene: -; J gene: TRBJ2-7; V gene: TRBV5-5; CDR3 protein: CASSLGVGLSYEQYF; CDR3 DNA: TGTGCCAGCAGCCTGGGAGTTGGACTGAGCTACGAGCAGTACTTC
clone size: -; D gene: -; J gene: TRBJ2-1; V gene: TRBV5-5; CDR3 protein: CASRNRPTSYNEQFF; CDR3 DNA: TGTGCCAGCCGAAACAGGCCCACCTCCTACAATGAGCAGTTCTTC